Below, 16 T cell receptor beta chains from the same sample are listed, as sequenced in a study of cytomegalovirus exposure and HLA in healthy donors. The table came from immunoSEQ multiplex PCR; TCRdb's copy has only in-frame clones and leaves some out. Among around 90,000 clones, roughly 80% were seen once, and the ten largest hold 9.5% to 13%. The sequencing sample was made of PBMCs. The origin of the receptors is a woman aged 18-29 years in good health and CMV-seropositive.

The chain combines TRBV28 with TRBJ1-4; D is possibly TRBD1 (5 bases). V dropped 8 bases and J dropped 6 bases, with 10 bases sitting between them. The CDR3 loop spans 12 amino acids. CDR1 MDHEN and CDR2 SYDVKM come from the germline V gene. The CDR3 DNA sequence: TGTGCCAGCCAACAGGCCGATGAAAAACTGTTTTTT. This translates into CASQQADEKLFF.

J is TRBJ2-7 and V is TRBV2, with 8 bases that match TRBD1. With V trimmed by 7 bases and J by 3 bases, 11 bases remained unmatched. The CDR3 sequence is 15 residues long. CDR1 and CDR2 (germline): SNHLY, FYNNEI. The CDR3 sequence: CASIPPGTGGYEQYF. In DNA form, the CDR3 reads TGTGCCAGCATCCCCCCCGGGACAGGAGGCTACGAGCAGTACTTC.

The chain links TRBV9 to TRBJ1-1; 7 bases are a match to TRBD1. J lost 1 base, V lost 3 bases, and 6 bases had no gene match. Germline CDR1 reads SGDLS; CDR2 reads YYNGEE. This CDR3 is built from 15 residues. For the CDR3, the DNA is TGTGCCAGCAGCGACCCCGGGACAGAGAACACTGAAGCTTTCTTT. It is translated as CASSDPGTENTEAFF.

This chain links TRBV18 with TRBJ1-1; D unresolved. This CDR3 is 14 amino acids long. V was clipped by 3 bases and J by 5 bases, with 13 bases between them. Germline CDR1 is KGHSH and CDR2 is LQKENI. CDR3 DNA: TGTGCCAGCTCACCTCTTATCGCGGAGACTGAAGCTTTCTTT. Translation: CASSPLIAETEAFF.

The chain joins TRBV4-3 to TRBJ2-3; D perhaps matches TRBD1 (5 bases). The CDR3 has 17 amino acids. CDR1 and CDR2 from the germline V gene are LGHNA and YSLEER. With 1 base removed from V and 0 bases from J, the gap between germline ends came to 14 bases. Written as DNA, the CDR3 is TGCGCCAGCAGCCAAGGGGGCGCCGCCCTTAGCACAGATACGCAGTATTTT. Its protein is CASSQGGAALSTDTQYF.

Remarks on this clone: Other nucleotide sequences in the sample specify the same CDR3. The CDR3 loop is CASSLAGPSTDTQYF. The CDR3 DNA is TGCGCCAGCAGCTTGGCGGGTCCTAGCACAGATACGCAGTATTTT. The chain joins TRBV5-1 to TRBJ2-3; D is ambiguous. V was trimmed by 0 bases and J by 0 bases, leaving 8 bases between them. There are 15 residues in the CDR3. Germline CDR1 and CDR2: SGHRS and YFSETQ. Filled out from reference TRBV5-1 and TRBJ2-3, the complete variable domain reads KAGVTQTPRYLIKTRGQQVTLSCSPISGHRSVSWYQQTPGQGLQFLFEYFSETQRNKGNFPGRFSGRQFSNSRSEMNVSTLELGDSALYLCASSLAGPSTDTQYFGPGTRLTVL.

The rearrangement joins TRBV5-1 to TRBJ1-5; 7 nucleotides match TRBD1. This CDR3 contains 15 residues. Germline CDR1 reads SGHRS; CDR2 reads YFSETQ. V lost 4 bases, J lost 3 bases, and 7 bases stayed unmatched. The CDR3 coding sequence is TGCGCCAGCAGCCCGGAGGGACAGTACAATCAGCCCCAGCATTTT. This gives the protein CASSPEGQYNQPQHF.

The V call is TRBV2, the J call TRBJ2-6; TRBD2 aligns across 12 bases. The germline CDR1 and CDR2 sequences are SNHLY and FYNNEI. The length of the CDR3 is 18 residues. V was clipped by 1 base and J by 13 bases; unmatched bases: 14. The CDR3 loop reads CASSEEGLTSGGAKVLTF. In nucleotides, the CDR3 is TGTGCCAGCAGTGAAGAGGGGCTGACTAGCGGGGGCGCGAAAGTCCTGACTTTC.

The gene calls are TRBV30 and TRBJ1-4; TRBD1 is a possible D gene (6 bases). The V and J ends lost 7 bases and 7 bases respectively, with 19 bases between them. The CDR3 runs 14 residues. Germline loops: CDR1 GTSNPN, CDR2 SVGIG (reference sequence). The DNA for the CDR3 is TGTGCCTCGACACAGGACAGAAATATTGAAAAACTGTTTTTT. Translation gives CASTQDRNIEKLFF. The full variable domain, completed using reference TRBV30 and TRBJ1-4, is SQTIHQWPATLVQPVGSPLSLECTVEGTSNPNLYWYRQAAGRGLQLLFYSVGIGQISSEVPQNLSASRPQDRQFILSSKKLLLSDSGFYLCASTQDRNIEKLFFGSGTQLSVL.

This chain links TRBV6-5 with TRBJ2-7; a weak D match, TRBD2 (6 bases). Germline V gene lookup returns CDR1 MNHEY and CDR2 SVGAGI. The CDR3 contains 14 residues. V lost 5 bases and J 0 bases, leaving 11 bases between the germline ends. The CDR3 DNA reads TGTGCCAGCAGTCCGGGGGATTACTCCTACGAGCAGTACTTC. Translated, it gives CASSPGDYSYEQYF.

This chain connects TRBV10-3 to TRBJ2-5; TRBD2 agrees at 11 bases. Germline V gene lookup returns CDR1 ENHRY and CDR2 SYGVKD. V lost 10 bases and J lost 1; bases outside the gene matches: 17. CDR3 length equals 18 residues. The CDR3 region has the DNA TGTGCCACCGATAATCCGGCCGGGACTAGCGGCGCCCAAGAGACCCAGTACTTC. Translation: CATDNPAGTSGAQETQYF.

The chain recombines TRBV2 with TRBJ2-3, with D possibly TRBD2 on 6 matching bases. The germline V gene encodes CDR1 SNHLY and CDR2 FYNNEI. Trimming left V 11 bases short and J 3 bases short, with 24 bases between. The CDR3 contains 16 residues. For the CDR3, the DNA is TGTGCCTCTGGTAAAGGCGGGACTTACCAAACAGATACGCAGTATTTT. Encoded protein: CASGKGGTYQTDTQYF.

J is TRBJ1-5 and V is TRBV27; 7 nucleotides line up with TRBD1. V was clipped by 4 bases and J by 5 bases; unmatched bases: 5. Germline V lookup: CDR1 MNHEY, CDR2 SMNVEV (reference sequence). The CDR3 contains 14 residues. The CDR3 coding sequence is TGTGCCAGCAGTTCACAGGGGTCGTATCAGCCCCAGCATTTT. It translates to CASSSQGSYQPQHF.

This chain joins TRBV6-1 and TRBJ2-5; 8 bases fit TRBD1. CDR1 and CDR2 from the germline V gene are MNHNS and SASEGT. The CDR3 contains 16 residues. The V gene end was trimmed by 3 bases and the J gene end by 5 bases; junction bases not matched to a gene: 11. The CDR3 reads CASSDHRTGNVETQYF. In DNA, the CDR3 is TGTGCCAGCAGTGACCACCGGACAGGGAATGTTGAGACCCAGTACTTC.

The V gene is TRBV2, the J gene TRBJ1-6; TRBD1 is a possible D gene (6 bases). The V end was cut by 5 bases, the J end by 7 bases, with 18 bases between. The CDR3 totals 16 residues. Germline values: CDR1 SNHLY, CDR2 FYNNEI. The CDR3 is CASSPDDLQGNSPLHF. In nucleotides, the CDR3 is TGTGCCAGCAGTCCAGACGACCTCCAGGGGAATTCACCCCTCCACTTT. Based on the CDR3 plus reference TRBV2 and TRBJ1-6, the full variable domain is EPEVTQTPSHQVTQMGQEVILRCVPISNHLYFYWYRQILGQKVEFLVSFYNNEISEKSEIFDDQFSVERPDGSNFTLKIRSTKLEDSAMYFCASSPDDLQGNSPLHFGNGTRLTVT.

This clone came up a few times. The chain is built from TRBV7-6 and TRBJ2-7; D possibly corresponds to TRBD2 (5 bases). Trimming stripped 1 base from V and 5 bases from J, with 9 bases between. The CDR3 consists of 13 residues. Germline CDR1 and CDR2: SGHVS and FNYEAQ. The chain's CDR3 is CASSLGAGDEQYF. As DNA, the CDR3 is TGTGCCAGCAGCTTAGGTGCCGGGGACGAGCAGTACTTC. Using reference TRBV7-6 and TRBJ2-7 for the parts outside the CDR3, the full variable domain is GAGVSQSPRYKVTKRGQDVALRCDPISGHVSLYWYRQALGQGPEFLTYFNYEAQQDKSGLPNDRFSAERPEGSISTLTIQRTEQRDSAMYRCASSLGAGDEQYFGPGTRLTVT.